These T cell receptor beta chains were read from a single sample in a study of radiotherapy plus CTLA-4 blockade in lung cancer. Measured with immunoSEQ multiplex PCR; TCRdb has only the in-frame clones, and not every one. The sample has about 100,000 clones; around 82% are singletons. The sample in question was peripheral blood, obtained from a patient treated with radiotherapy plus ipilimumab. These receptors were taken from a human donor with non-small cell lung cancer who had stable disease on radiotherapy plus ipilimumab. Both conserved end residues are part of each CDR3. Fields, in order: V gene, J gene, CDR3 length, CDR3 protein.

V: TRBV2; J: TRBJ2-3; length: 14; CDR3: CASSEDSGTDTQYF
V: TRBV7-8; J: TRBJ2-1; length: 15; CDR3: CASSSGPTNPNEQFF
V: TRBV6-1; J: TRBJ1-2; length: 15; CDR3: CASRQPAQPLRGYTF
V: TRBV28; J: TRBJ1-5; length: 13; CDR3: CASSRVLNQPQHF
V: TRBV30; J: TRBJ2-1; length: 11; CDR3: CAWSAGRSQFF
V: TRBV27; J: TRBJ1-2; length: 12; CDR3: CASSPQGGGYTF
V: TRBV27; J: TRBJ1-2; length: 13; CDR3: CATGGGGSYGYTF
V: TRBV7-2; J: TRBJ1-1; length: 13; CDR3: CASSFSLNTEAFF
V: TRBV6-6; J: TRBJ2-1; length: 11; CDR3: CASRSVDEQFF
V: TRBV7-2; J: TRBJ2-2; length: 13; CDR3: CASSSTDTGELFF
V: TRBV5-8; J: TRBJ2-7; length: 13; CDR3: CASSFGRTYEQYF
V: TRBV6-6; J: TRBJ2-2; length: 15; CDR3: CASSLPTGDTGELFF
V: TRBV5-4; J: TRBJ2-7; length: 13; CDR3: CASSLSSTYEQYF
V: TRBV23-1; J: TRBJ2-7; length: 11; CDR3: CASSQQGGRYF
V: TRBV19; J: TRBJ1-5; length: 15; CDR3: CASSMAGQGWQPQHF
V: TRBV28; J: TRBJ2-4; length: 14; CDR3: CASSLSPPKAAQYF
V: TRBV5-4; J: TRBJ2-7; length: 13; CDR3: CASSFGDRGHEYF
V: TRBV11-3; J: TRBJ2-7; length: 14; CDR3: CASSPRSSSYEQYF
V: TRBV6-5; J: TRBJ1-5; length: 16; CDR3: CASSSSGQGARQPQHF
V: TRBV28; J: TRBJ2-1; length: 15; CDR3: CASSFDSLSYNEQFF
V: TRBV4-1; J: TRBJ2-7; length: 14; CDR3: CASSPGRSSYEQYF
V: TRBV5-4; J: TRBJ1-2; length: 13; CDR3: CASSLVGSYGYTF
V: TRBV7-7; J: TRBJ2-5; length: 12; CDR3: CASSSDQETQYF
V: TRBV28; J: TRBJ2-7; length: 14; CDR3: CASRAGTYNYEQYF
V: TRBV11-3; J: TRBJ2-2; length: 14; CDR3: CAINGLAHTGELFF
V: TRBV6-1; J: TRBJ1-2; length: 17; CDR3: CASSEGAGVYGNYGYTF
V: TRBV10-3; J: TRBJ2-7; length: 17; CDR3: CAISELTLSGSAYEQYF
V: TRBV6-5; J: TRBJ2-3; length: 16; CDR3: CASSYLPGGAGDTQYF
V: TRBV7-8; J: TRBJ2-5; length: 16; CDR3: CASSPRTGGPQETQYF
V: TRBV28; J: TRBJ1-4; length: 15; CDR3: CASSLWGRVGEKLFF
V: TRBV28; J: TRBJ2-4; length: 13; CDR3: CAGGDSSKNIQYF
V: TRBV30; J: TRBJ2-5; length: 11; CDR3: CAWRREETQYF
V: TRBV5-4; J: TRBJ1-2; length: 13; CDR3: CASSLEQLYGYTF
V: TRBV28; J: TRBJ2-3; length: 12; CDR3: CASSSITDTQYF
V: TRBV4-1; J: TRBJ2-7; length: 13; CDR3: CASSQEDSYEQYF
V: TRBV7-3; J: TRBJ2-2; length: 13; CDR3: CASSLSNTGELFF